This T cell receptor beta chain was sequenced for a study of cytomegalovirus exposure and HLA in healthy donors. About this clone itself: Its antigen is as yet unknown. This sample also contains other DNA sequences that code for the same CDR3.

This PCR relied on a set of 60 Vbeta primers and 13 Jbeta primers. Produced via immunoSEQ multiplex PCR; TCRdb's table is partial and in-frame only. This table holds 150,000 to 200,000 clones, around 80% found once. Findings of the study overall: Follow-up analysis found HLA locus-dependent TCR association rates, highest for DRB1 and lowest for HLA-C. Researchers catalogued about 150 TCR beta chains as cytomegalovirus-associated. Later examination showed HLA-associated TCR beta chains had greater clonal expansion than equally common others.

This CDR3 spans 15 amino acids. Trimming shortened V by 5 bases and J by 4 bases, and 15 bases separated the two germline ends. The germline V gene encodes CDR1 MNHEY and CDR2 SVGAGI. The receptor was isolated from a woman in her twenties or thirties in good health and CMV-seropositive. This rearrangement joins TRBV6-5 to TRBJ2-1; D call uncertain. The specimen was PBMCs. The CDR3 DNA reads TGTGCCAGCAGTCCACTGCGCAGAGGATACAATGAGCAGTTCTTC. Encoded protein: CASSPLRRGYNEQFF.